The T cell receptor (beta chain) under discussion was sequenced for a study of CD8 T cells in Susac syndrome. Study observations and caveats: That the number of individuals in its TCR sequencing and HLA analysis was relatively small was acknowledged by the study.

V gave up 5 bases and J gave up 2 bases, with 10 bases separating them. CDR1 and CDR2 (germline): MNHEY, SMNVEV (reference sequence). This CDR3 comprises 14 residues. RNA was extracted with the RNeasy kit, and a quantity of about 0.45 to 1 ug was reverse transcribed using random hexamers. An immunoSEQ multiplex PCR amplified TCR beta CDR3 over 54 Vbeta and 13 Jbeta. TCRdb reprocessed the immunoSEQ multiplex PCR reads with MiXCR, giving one entry per CDR3 protein. The sample has about 200,000 distinct CDR3 sequences; roughly 94% are singletons. In the case of this clonotype: What it binds is unknown.

The receptor was derived from a human donor in good health. The rearrangement joins TRBV27 to TRBJ1-5; D not certain. Material: CD4+ T cells from PBMCs. The CDR3, as DNA: TGTGCCAGCAGTACACGCGATGGCAATCAGCCCCAGCATTTT. Encoded protein: CASSTRDGNQPQHF.